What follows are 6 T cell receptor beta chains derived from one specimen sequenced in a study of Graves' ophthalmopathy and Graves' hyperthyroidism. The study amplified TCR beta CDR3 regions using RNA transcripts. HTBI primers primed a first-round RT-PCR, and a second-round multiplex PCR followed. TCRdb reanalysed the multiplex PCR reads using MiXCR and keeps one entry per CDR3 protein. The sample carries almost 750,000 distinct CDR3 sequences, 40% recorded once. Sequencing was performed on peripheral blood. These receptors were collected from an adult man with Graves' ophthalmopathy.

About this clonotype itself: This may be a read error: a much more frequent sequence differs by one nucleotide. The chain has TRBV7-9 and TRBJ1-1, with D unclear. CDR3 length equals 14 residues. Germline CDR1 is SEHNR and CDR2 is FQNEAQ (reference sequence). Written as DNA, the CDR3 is TGTGCCGGCAGCTTAGCCCTTAGTGCCACTGAAGCTTTCTTT. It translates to CAGSLALSATEAFF.

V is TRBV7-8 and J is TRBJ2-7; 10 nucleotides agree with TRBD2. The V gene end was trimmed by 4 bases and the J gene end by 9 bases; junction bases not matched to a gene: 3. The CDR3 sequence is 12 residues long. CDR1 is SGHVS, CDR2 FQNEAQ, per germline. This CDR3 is CASSSRTSGQYF. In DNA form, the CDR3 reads TGTGCCAGCAGCTCACGGACTAGCGGGCAGTACTTC.

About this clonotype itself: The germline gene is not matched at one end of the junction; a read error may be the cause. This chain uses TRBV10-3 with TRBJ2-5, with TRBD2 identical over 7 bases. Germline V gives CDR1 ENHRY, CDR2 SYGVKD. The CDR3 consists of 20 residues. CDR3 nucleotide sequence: TGTGCCAGCAGTTACTCGAAGCGGGCCGGTCGAGCGGGGTTCCAAGAGACCCAGTACTTC. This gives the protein CASSYSKRAGRAGFQETQYF.

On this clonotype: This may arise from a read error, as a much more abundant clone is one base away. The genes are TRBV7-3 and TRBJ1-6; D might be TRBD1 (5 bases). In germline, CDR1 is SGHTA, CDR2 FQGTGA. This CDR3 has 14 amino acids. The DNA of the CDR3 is TGTGCCAGCAGCCGGGACGGGGCCAATTCACCCCCCCACTTT. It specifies CASSRDGANSPPHF. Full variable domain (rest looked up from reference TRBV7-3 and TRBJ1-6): GAGVSQTPSNKVTEKGKYVELRCDPISGHTALYWYRQSLGQGPEFLIYFQGTGAADDSGLPNDRFFAVRPEGSVSTLKIQRTERGDSAVYLCASSRDGANSPPHFGNGTRLTVT.

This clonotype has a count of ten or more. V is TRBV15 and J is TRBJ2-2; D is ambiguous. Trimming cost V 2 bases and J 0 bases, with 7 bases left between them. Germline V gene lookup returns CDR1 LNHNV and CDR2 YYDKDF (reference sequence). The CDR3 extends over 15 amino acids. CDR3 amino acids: CATSRFSSNTGELFF. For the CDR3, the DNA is TGTGCCACCAGCAGATTCAGTTCGAACACCGGGGAGCTGTTTTTT.

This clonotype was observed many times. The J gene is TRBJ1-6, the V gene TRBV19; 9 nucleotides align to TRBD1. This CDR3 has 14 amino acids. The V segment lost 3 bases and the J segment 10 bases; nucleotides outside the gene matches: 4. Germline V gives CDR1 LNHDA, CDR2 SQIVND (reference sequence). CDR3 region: CASSMGTGLSPLHF. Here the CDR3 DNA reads TGTGCCAGTAGTATGGGGACAGGGCTGTCACCCCTCCACTTT.